These T cell receptor beta chains were read from a single sample in a study of control samples from healthy donors and cancer patients. Produced via immunoSEQ multiplex PCR; TCRdb's table is partial and in-frame only. The sample holds 100,000 to 150,000 clones, roughly 90% seen once. Sequenced material: blood. The origin of the receptors is a man younger than 30 in good health. Each CDR3 is given with its conserved first and last residue. The D gene is left open where the match is weak. Clone size is stated in some rows and not others, as once, few, many or a class when expanded.

j_call: TRBJ1-4; d_call: -; cdr3_length: 14; clone_size: -; v_call: TRBV5-1; cdr3_nt: TGCGCCAGCAGCGTCGGTTTAAGGGATGAAAAACTGTTTTTT; cdr3_aa: CASSVGLRDEKLFF
j_call: TRBJ2-2; d_call: TRBD1; cdr3_length: 15; clone_size: -; v_call: TRBV5-1; cdr3_nt: TGCGCCAGCAGCTTTAGGGACAGGAACACCGGGGAGCTGTTTTTT; cdr3_aa: CASSFRDRNTGELFF
j_call: TRBJ1-2; d_call: -; cdr3_length: 13; clone_size: few; v_call: TRBV28; cdr3_nt: TGTGCCAGCAGTTTGCAGGGACCGTATGGCTACACCTTC; cdr3_aa: CASSLQGPYGYTF
j_call: TRBJ2-7; d_call: -; cdr3_length: 12; clone_size: -; v_call: TRBV14; cdr3_nt: TGTGCCAGCAGCCAAACTCTTTACGAGCAGTACTTC; cdr3_aa: CASSQTLYEQYF
j_call: TRBJ2-5; d_call: TRBD2; cdr3_length: 18; clone_size: -; v_call: TRBV28; cdr3_nt: TGTGCCAGCAGTTTATCCCTAGCGGGGGAGACCTCCCAAGAGACCCAGTACTTC; cdr3_aa: CASSLSLAGETSQETQYF
j_call: TRBJ1-5; d_call: -; cdr3_length: 13; clone_size: -; v_call: TRBV11-2; cdr3_nt: TGTGCCAGCAGCTTATCCGGCGATCAGCCCCAGCATTTT; cdr3_aa: CASSLSGDQPQHF
j_call: TRBJ1-2; d_call: -; cdr3_length: 13; clone_size: -; v_call: TRBV6-5; cdr3_nt: TGTGCCAGCACGGGGGCGCGCAACTATGGCTACACCTTC; cdr3_aa: CASTGARNYGYTF
j_call: TRBJ1-6; d_call: -; cdr3_length: 12; clone_size: -; v_call: TRBV6-5; cdr3_nt: TGTGCCACTAAAGGACCCGATTCACCCCTCCACTTT; cdr3_aa: CATKGPDSPLHF
j_call: TRBJ2-2; d_call: -; cdr3_length: 14; clone_size: once; v_call: TRBV7-8; cdr3_nt: TGTGCCAGCCCGCTTGGGCCTTCGGCCGGGGAGCTGTTTTTT; cdr3_aa: CASPLGPSAGELFF
j_call: TRBJ1-4; d_call: -; cdr3_length: 12; clone_size: -; v_call: TRBV12-3/TRBV12-4; cdr3_nt: TGTGCCTGCAGGGGAACTAATGAAAAACTGTTTTTT; cdr3_aa: CACRGTNEKLFF
j_call: TRBJ1-6; d_call: -; cdr3_length: 14; clone_size: -; v_call: TRBV7-2; cdr3_nt: TGTGCCAGCAGCCACGTGGAGTCCTATTCACCCCTCCACTTT; cdr3_aa: CASSHVESYSPLHF
j_call: TRBJ2-7; d_call: TRBD1; cdr3_length: 15; clone_size: -; v_call: TRBV14; cdr3_nt: TGTGCCAGCAGCTCCGGACAGGGGCCCTCCTACGAGCAGTACTTC; cdr3_aa: CASSSGQGPSYEQYF
j_call: TRBJ2-7; d_call: TRBD2; cdr3_length: 16; clone_size: -; v_call: TRBV19; cdr3_nt: TGTGCCAGTAGTACCCCCTTAGCGGGGGTGAATTACGAGCAGTACTTC; cdr3_aa: CASSTPLAGVNYEQYF
j_call: TRBJ1-1; d_call: -; cdr3_length: 16; clone_size: -; v_call: TRBV18; cdr3_nt: TGTGCCAGCTCACCTCTTCTTACTGACGGACCCACTGAAGCTTTCTTT; cdr3_aa: CASSPLLTDGPTEAFF
j_call: TRBJ2-3; d_call: -; cdr3_length: 16; clone_size: -; v_call: TRBV6-6; cdr3_nt: TGTGCCAGCAGTCCCCAAGGACTCACAAGCACAGATACGCAGTATTTT; cdr3_aa: CASSPQGLTSTDTQYF
j_call: TRBJ1-1; d_call: -; cdr3_length: 14; clone_size: once; v_call: TRBV10-3; cdr3_nt: TGTGCCATCAGTGAGATACAGTCGAACACTGAAGCTTTCTTT; cdr3_aa: CAISEIQSNTEAFF
j_call: TRBJ2-1; d_call: -; cdr3_length: 15; clone_size: -; v_call: TRBV5-4; cdr3_nt: TGTGCCAGCAGCCCCCCCGGGGGGACATACAATGAGCAGTTCTTC; cdr3_aa: CASSPPGGTYNEQFF
j_call: TRBJ2-1; d_call: -; cdr3_length: 15; clone_size: -; v_call: TRBV28; cdr3_nt: TGTGCCAGCAGTTTACCGATCACAGGAGACAATGAGCAGTTCTTC; cdr3_aa: CASSLPITGDNEQFF
j_call: TRBJ2-1; d_call: TRBD2; cdr3_length: 13; clone_size: -; v_call: TRBV29-1; cdr3_nt: TGCAGCGTTGAGGCGGGAGGTATCAATGAGCAGTTCTTC; cdr3_aa: CSVEAGGINEQFF
j_call: TRBJ1-4; d_call: -; cdr3_length: 13; clone_size: -; v_call: TRBV18; cdr3_nt: TGTGCCAGCTCACCCCGGGCAGGAGAAAAACTGTTTTTT; cdr3_aa: CASSPRAGEKLFF
j_call: TRBJ2-1; d_call: TRBD2; cdr3_length: 14; clone_size: few; v_call: TRBV6-4; cdr3_nt: TGTGCCAGCAGTCCTAGCGGGGGGGCCAATGAGCAGTTCTTC; cdr3_aa: CASSPSGGANEQFF
j_call: TRBJ2-2; d_call: TRBD1; cdr3_length: 14; clone_size: -; v_call: TRBV30; cdr3_nt: TGTGCCTGGAGTGTACTGCAGGGGGTCGGGGAGCTGTTTTTT; cdr3_aa: CAWSVLQGVGELFF
j_call: TRBJ2-2; d_call: -; cdr3_length: 13; clone_size: -; v_call: TRBV15; cdr3_nt: TGTGCCACCAGCAGAGCCTCAGCCGGGGAGCTGTTTTTT; cdr3_aa: CATSRASAGELFF
j_call: TRBJ1-4; d_call: TRBD1; cdr3_length: 14; clone_size: -; v_call: TRBV5-6; cdr3_nt: TGTGCCAGCAGCTTGGGACAGGGAATTGAAAAACTGTTTTTT; cdr3_aa: CASSLGQGIEKLFF
j_call: TRBJ2-7; d_call: -; cdr3_length: 15; clone_size: -; v_call: TRBV9; cdr3_nt: TGTGCCAGCAGCGTGGACTCCGGGGCCTCCTACGAGCAGTACTTC; cdr3_aa: CASSVDSGASYEQYF
j_call: TRBJ1-5; d_call: -; cdr3_length: 13; clone_size: -; v_call: TRBV28; cdr3_nt: TGTGCCAGCGAGTCGGACTTTGCCCAGCCCCAGCATTTT; cdr3_aa: CASESDFAQPQHF
j_call: TRBJ2-3; d_call: -; cdr3_length: 13; clone_size: -; v_call: TRBV27; cdr3_nt: TGTGCCAGCAGTTTCCCCGGAGGAGATACGCAGTATTTT; cdr3_aa: CASSFPGGDTQYF
j_call: TRBJ1-1; d_call: -; cdr3_length: 14; clone_size: once; v_call: TRBV3-1/TRBV3-2; cdr3_nt: TGTGCCAGCAGCCAAGGGCAGAAAAACACTGAAGCTTTCTTT; cdr3_aa: CASSQGQKNTEAFF
j_call: TRBJ2-3; d_call: TRBD2; cdr3_length: 19; clone_size: -; v_call: TRBV19; cdr3_nt: TGTGCCAGTAGTATAAGGGGACTAGCGGGGTCAACTAGCACAGATACGCAGTATTTT; cdr3_aa: CASSIRGLAGSTSTDTQYF
j_call: TRBJ2-5; d_call: -; cdr3_length: 14; clone_size: -; v_call: TRBV5-5; cdr3_nt: TGTGCCAGCAGCTTTGGTTATTCGATAGAGACCCAGTACTTC; cdr3_aa: CASSFGYSIETQYF
j_call: TRBJ2-2; d_call: TRBD2; cdr3_length: 14; clone_size: -; v_call: TRBV2; cdr3_nt: TGTGCCAGTCTAGCGGGGGGACGCACCGGGGAGCTGTTTTTT; cdr3_aa: CASLAGGRTGELFF
j_call: TRBJ1-1; d_call: TRBD1; cdr3_length: 17; clone_size: -; v_call: TRBV29-1; cdr3_nt: TGCAGCGTCCCGGGACAGGGAAACTGGGACATGAACACTGAAGCTTTCTTT; cdr3_aa: CSVPGQGNWDMNTEAFF
j_call: TRBJ2-3; d_call: -; cdr3_length: 14; clone_size: -; v_call: TRBV30; cdr3_nt: TGTGCCTGGGGGGGAACGGGGTTCACAGATACGCAGTATTTT; cdr3_aa: CAWGGTGFTDTQYF
j_call: TRBJ2-3; d_call: TRBD2; cdr3_length: 15; clone_size: -; v_call: TRBV4-1; cdr3_nt: TGCGCCAGCAGCCAAGAGTCGGGAGGAGGTGATACGCAGTATTTT; cdr3_aa: CASSQESGGGDTQYF
j_call: TRBJ2-5; d_call: TRBD2; cdr3_length: 15; clone_size: -; v_call: TRBV7-2; cdr3_nt: TGTGCCAGCAGCATCCCGACTAGCGGCACAGAGACCCAGTACTTC; cdr3_aa: CASSIPTSGTETQYF
j_call: TRBJ1-6; d_call: TRBD1; cdr3_length: 17; clone_size: -; v_call: TRBV23-1; cdr3_nt: TGCGCCAGCAGTCAATCCCCAGCCAGGGGGTTGGGATCACCCCTCCACTTT; cdr3_aa: CASSQSPARGLGSPLHF
j_call: TRBJ2-3; d_call: TRBD1; cdr3_length: 15; clone_size: -; v_call: TRBV6-4; cdr3_nt: TGTGCCAGCGGAAGGACAGGGGAACCAACAGATACGCAGTATTTT; cdr3_aa: CASGRTGEPTDTQYF
j_call: TRBJ1-2; d_call: -; cdr3_length: 13; clone_size: few; v_call: TRBV7-2; cdr3_nt: TGTGCCAGCAGCTTGACAGTAACCTATGGCTACACCTTC; cdr3_aa: CASSLTVTYGYTF
j_call: TRBJ1-2; d_call: -; cdr3_length: 14; clone_size: -; v_call: TRBV20-1; cdr3_nt: TGCAGTGCTAGTACACAGAAGAAGAACTATGGCTACACCTTC; cdr3_aa: CSASTQKKNYGYTF
j_call: TRBJ1-6; d_call: TRBD1; cdr3_length: 14; clone_size: -; v_call: TRBV3-1/TRBV3-2; cdr3_nt: TGTGCCAGCAGCCGCAGACAGGGGAATTCACCCCTCCACTTT; cdr3_aa: CASSRRQGNSPLHF
j_call: TRBJ1-2; d_call: -; cdr3_length: 13; clone_size: -; v_call: TRBV9; cdr3_nt: TGTGCCAGCAGCGCCCTCCCCCCCTATGGCTACACCTTC; cdr3_aa: CASSALPPYGYTF
j_call: TRBJ1-2; d_call: -; cdr3_length: 13; clone_size: -; v_call: TRBV5-1; cdr3_nt: TGCGCCACCCCGGGCCGAACCGGCTATGGCTACACCTTC; cdr3_aa: CATPGRTGYGYTF
j_call: TRBJ1-2; d_call: TRBD1; cdr3_length: 15; clone_size: -; v_call: TRBV6-5; cdr3_nt: TGTGCCAGCAGAAACCGGGACAGGGGAAACTATGGCTACACCTTC; cdr3_aa: CASRNRDRGNYGYTF
j_call: TRBJ2-1; d_call: -; cdr3_length: 17; clone_size: once; v_call: TRBV4-3; cdr3_nt: TGCGCCAGCAGCCAAGGGACACGACTAGGGGTATTAGATGAGCAGTTCTTC; cdr3_aa: CASSQGTRLGVLDEQFF
j_call: TRBJ2-3; d_call: TRBD2; cdr3_length: 12; clone_size: -; v_call: TRBV12-3/TRBV12-4; cdr3_nt: TGTGCCAGCAGGCCGGGGGGGGATACGCAGTATTTT; cdr3_aa: CASRPGGDTQYF